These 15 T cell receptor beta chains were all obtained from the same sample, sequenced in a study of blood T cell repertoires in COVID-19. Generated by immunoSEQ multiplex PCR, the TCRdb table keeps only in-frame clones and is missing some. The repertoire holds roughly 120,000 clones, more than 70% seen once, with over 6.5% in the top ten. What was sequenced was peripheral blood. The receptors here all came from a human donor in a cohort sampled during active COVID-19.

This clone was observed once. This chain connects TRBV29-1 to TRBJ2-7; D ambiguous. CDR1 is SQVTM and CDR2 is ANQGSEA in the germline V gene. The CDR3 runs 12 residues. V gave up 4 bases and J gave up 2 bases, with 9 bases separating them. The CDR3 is CSVVIDTYEQYF. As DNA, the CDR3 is TGCAGCGTTGTGATTGACACCTACGAGCAGTACTTC.

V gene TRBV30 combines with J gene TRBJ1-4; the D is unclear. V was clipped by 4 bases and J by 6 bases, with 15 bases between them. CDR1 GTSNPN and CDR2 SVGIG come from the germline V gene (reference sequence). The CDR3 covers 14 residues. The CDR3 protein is CAWKRRAGDEKLFF. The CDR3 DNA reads TGTGCCTGGAAGCGACGGGCGGGTGATGAAAAACTGTTTTTT.

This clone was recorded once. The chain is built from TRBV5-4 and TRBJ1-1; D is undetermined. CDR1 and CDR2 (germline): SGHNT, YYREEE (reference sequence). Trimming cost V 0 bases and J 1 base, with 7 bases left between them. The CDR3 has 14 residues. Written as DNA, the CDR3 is TGTGCCAGCAGCTTGGCCGCGGGGAACACTGAAGCTTTCTTT. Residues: CASSLAAGNTEAFF.

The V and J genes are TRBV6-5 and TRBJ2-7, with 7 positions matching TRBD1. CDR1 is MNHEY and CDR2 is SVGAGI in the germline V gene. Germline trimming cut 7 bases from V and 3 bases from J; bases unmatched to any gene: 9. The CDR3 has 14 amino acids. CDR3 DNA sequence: TGTGCCAGCATCCGGGACAGAGATTTCTACGAGCAGTACTTC. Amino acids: CASIRDRDFYEQYF.

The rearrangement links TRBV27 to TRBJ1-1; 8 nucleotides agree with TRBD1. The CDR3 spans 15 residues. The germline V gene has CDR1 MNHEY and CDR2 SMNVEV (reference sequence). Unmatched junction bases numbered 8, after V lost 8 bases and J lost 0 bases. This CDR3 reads CASVVGTGLNTEAFF. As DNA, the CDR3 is TGTGCCAGCGTTGTGGGGACAGGTTTGAACACTGAAGCTTTCTTT.

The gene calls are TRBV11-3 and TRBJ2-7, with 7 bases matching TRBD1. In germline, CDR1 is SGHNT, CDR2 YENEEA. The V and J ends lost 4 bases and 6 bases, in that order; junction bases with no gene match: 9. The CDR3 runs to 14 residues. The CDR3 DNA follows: TGTGCCAGCAGCTCCGGGACAGTCTTCGGCGAGCAGTACTTC. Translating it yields CASSSGTVFGEQYF. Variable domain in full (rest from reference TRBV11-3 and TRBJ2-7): EAGVVQSPRYKIIEKKQPVAFWCNPISGHNTLYWYLQNLGQGPELLIRYENEEAVDDSQLPKDRFSAERLKGVDSTLKIQPAELGDSAVYLCASSSGTVFGEQYFGPGTRLTVT.

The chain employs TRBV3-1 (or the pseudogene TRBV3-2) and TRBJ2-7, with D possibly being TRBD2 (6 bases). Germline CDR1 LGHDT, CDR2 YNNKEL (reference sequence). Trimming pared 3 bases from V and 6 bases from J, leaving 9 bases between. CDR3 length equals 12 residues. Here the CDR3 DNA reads TGTGCCAGCAGCCAGAGGCGGGGCGAGCAGTACTTC. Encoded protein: CASSQRRGEQYF.

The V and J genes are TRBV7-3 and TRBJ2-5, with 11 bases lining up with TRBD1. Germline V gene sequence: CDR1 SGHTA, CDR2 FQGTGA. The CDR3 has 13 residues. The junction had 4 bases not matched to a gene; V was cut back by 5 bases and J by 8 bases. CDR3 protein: CASSPGQGETQYF. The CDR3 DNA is TGTGCCAGCAGCCCGGGACAGGGGGAAACCCAGTACTTC.

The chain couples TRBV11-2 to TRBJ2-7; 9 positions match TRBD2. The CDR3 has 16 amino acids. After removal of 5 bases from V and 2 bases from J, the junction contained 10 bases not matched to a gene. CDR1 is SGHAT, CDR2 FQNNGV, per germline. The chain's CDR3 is CASSPGLAGATYEQYF. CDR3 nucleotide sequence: TGTGCCAGCAGCCCGGGCTTAGCGGGAGCGACCTACGAGCAGTACTTC.

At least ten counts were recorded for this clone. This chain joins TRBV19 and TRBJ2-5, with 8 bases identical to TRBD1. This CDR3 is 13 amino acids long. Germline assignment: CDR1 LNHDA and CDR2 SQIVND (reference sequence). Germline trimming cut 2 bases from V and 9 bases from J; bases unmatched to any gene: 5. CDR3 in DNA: TGTGCCAGTAGTATATTTCAGGGGGCGGCCCAGTACTTC. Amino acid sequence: CASSIFQGAAQYF.

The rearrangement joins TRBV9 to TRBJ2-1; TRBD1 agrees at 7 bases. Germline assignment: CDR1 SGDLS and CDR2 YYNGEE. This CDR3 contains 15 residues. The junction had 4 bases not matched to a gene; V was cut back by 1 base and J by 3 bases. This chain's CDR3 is CASSVTGVNYNEQFF. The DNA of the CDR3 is TGTGCCAGCAGCGTAACAGGGGTTAACTACAATGAGCAGTTCTTC. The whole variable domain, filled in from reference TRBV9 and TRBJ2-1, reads DSGVTQTPKHLITATGQRVTLRCSPRSGDLSVYWYQQSLDQGLQFLIQYYNGEERAKGNILERFSAQQFPDLHSELNLSSLELGDSALYFCASSVTGVNYNEQFFGPGTRLTVL.

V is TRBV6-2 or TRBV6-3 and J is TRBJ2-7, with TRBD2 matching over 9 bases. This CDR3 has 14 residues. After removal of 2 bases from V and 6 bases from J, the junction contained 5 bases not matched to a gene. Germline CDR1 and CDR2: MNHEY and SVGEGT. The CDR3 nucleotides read TGTGCCAGCAGTTACGAACTAGCGGGTGTCGAGCAGTACTTC. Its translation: CASSYELAGVEQYF.

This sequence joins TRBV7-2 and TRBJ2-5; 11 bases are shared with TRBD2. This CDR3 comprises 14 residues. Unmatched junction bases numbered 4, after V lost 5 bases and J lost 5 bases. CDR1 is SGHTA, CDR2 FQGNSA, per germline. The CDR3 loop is CASSPASGGETQYF. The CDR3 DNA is TGTGCCAGCAGCCCCGCTAGCGGGGGGGAGACCCAGTACTTC. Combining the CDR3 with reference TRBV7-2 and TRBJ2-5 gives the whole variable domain GAGVSQSPSNKVTEKGKDVELRCDPISGHTALYWYRQSLGQGLEFLIYFQGNSAPDKSGLPSDRFSAERTGGSVSTLTIQRTQQEDSAVYLCASSPASGGETQYFGPGTRLLVL.

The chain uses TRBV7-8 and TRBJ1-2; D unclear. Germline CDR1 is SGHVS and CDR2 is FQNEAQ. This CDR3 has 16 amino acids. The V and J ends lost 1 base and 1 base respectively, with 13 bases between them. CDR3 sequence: CASSLERVLLNYGYTF. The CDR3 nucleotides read TGTGCCAGCAGCTTAGAGCGGGTACTGCTTAACTATGGCTACACCTTC. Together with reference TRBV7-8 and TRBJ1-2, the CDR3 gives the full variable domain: GAGVSQSPRYKVAKRGQDVALRCDPISGHVSLFWYQQALGQGPEFLTYFQNEAQLDKSGLPSDRFFAERPEGSVSTLKIQRTQQEDSAVYLCASSLERVLLNYGYTFGSGTRLTVV.

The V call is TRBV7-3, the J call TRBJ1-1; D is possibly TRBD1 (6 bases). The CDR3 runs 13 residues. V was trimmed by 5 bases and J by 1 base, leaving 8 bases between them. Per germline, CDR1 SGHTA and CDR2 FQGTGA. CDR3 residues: CASSQQGNTEAFF. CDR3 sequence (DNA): TGTGCCAGCAGCCAACAGGGGAACACTGAAGCTTTCTTT.